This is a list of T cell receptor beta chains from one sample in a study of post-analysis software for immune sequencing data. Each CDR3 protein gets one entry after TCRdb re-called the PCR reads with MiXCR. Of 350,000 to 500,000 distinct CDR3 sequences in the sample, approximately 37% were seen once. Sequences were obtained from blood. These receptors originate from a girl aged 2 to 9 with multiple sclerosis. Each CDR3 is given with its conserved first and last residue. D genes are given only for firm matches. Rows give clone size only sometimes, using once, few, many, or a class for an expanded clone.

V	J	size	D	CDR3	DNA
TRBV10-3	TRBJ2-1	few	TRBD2	CAISDTLAGYNEQFF	TGTGCCATCAGTGACACCCTAGCGGGGTACAATGAGCAGTTCTTC
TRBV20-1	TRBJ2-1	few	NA	CSAPRPQASYNEQFF	TGCAGTGCTCCCCGGCCGCAAGCCTCCTACAATGAGCAGTTCTTC
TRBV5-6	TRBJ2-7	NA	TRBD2	CASSSLTSGSGIDEQYF	TGTGCCAGCAGCTCCCTGACTAGCGGGAGTGGTATTGACGAGCAGTACTTC
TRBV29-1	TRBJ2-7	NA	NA	CSVVRAGEQYF	TGCAGCGTTGTCCGGGCCGGGGAGCAGTACTTC
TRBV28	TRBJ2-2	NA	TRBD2	CASSLVAGATGEMFF	TGTGCCAGCAGTTTAGTAGCGGGAGCCACCGGGGAGATGTTTTTT
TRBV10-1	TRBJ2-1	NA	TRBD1	CASRGNRGQDNEQFF	TGCGCCAGCAGGGGTAACCGGGGACAGGACAATGAGCAGTTCTTC
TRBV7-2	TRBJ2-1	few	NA	CASSLSVGIPYNEQFF	TGTGCCAGCAGCTTAAGCGTAGGGATCCCCTACAATGAGCAGTTCTTC
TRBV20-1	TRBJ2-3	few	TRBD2	CSASVAGGYTDTQYF	TGCAGTGCTAGTGTCGCGGGAGGGTACACAGATACGCAGTATTTT
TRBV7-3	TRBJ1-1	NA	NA	CASSFRAPRTIYALNTEAFF	TGTGCCAGCAGCTTTCGGGCCCCGAGGACCATATATGCCTTGAACACTGAAGCTTTCTTT
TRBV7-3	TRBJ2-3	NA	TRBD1	CASSPTRTGSTDTQYF	TGTGCCAGCAGCCCAACCCGGACAGGATCCACAGATACGCAGTATTTT
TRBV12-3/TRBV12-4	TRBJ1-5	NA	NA	CASRDGRRNQPQHF	TGTGCCAGCAGGGACGGACGGCGCAATCAGCCCCAGCATTTT
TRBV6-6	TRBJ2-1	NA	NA	CASSYSVSEQFF	TGTGCCAGCAGTTACTCGGTTAGTGAGCAGTTCTTC
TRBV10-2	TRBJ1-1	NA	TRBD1	CASARTGVTEAFF	TGCGCCAGTGCCCGGACAGGAGTCACTGAAGCTTTCTTT
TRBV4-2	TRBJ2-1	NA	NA	CASSQEQGGFLVNEQFF	TGTGCCAGCAGCCAAGAACAGGGAGGATTCTTAGTCAATGAGCAGTTCTTC
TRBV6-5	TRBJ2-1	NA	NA	CASVSRGPYNEQFF	TGTGCCAGCGTAAGCCGGGGTCCCTACAATGAGCAGTTCTTC
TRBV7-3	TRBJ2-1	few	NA	CASSQSQNNEQFF	TGTGCCAGCAGCCAATCACAGAACAATGAGCAGTTCTTC
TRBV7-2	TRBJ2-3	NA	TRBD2	CASSLRGLAGGEADTQYF	TGTGCCAGCAGCTTAAGGGGACTAGCGGGAGGAGAGGCAGATACGCAGTATTTT
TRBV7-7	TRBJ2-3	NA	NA	CASSPGLGGDTQYF	TGTGCTAGCAGCCCTGGACTGGGTGGGGATACGCAGTATTTT
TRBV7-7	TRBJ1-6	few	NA	CASSGGVNSPLHF	TGTGCCAGCAGCGGGGGGGTCAATTCACCCCTCCACTTT
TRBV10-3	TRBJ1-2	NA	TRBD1	CAISAGTGGIYGYTF	TGTGCCATCAGCGCTGGGACAGGGGGAATCTATGGCTACACCTTC
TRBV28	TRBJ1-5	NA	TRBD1	CATRRQGAGQPQHF	TGTGCCACCCGCAGGCAGGGGGCAGGTCAGCCCCAGCATTTT
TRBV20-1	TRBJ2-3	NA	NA	CSSSWASTDTQYF	TGCAGTTCCAGTTGGGCTAGCACAGATACGCAGTATTTT
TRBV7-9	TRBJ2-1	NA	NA	CASSLVSNEQFF	TGTGCCAGCAGCTTAGTCTCCAATGAGCAGTTCTTC
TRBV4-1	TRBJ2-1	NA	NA	CASSQDVDSGTIINEQFF	TGCGCCAGCAGCCAGGATGTTGACTCCGGGACAATCATCAATGAGCAGTTCTTC
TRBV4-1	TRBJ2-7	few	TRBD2	CASSQEERGDEQYF	TGCGCCAGCAGCCAAGAGGAGCGGGGTGACGAGCAGTACTTC
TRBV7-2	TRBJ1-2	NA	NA	CASSSMGRYYGYTF	TGTGCCAGCAGCTCGATGGGCCGTTACTATGGCTACACCTTC
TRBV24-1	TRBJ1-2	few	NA	CATADGGASYGYTF	TGTGCCACCGCGGACGGGGGAGCGAGCTATGGCTACACCTTC
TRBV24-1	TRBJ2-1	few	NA	CATSTPVSAGSDNNEQFF	TGTGCCACCAGCACACCGGTGAGCGCCGGATCCGATAACAATGAGCAGTTCTTC
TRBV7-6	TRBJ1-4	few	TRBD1	CASSFAGGAEANEKLFF	TGTGCCAGCAGCTTTGCAGGGGGCGCCGAGGCAAATGAAAAACTGTTTTTT
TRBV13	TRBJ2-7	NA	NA	CASSFPHHEQYF	TGTGCCAGCAGTTTCCCCCACCACGAGCAGTACTTC
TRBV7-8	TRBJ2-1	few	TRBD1	CASSRTGGRSSYNEQFF	TGTGCCAGCAGTCGGACAGGGGGCCGTAGCTCCTACAATGAGCAGTTCTTC
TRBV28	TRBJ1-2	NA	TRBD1	CASSSYGQAFNYGYTF	TGTGCCAGCAGTTCATATGGACAGGCATTTAACTATGGCTACACCTTC
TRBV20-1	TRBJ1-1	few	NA	CSARFNWDGASANTEAFF	TGCAGTGCCCGATTCAATTGGGACGGGGCGTCGGCGAACACTGAAGCTTTCTTT
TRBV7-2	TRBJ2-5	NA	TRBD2	CASSPSGRQETQYF	TGTGCCAGCAGCCCTAGCGGGAGACAAGAGACCCAGTACTTC
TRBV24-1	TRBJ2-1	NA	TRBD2	CVASDSATSGGRNEQFF	TGTGTCGCCAGTGATTCGGCGACTAGCGGGGGGAGAAATGAGCAGTTCTTC
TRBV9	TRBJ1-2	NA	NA	CASSGAPNYGYTF	TGTGCCAGCAGCGGAGCCCCTAACTATGGCTACACCTTC
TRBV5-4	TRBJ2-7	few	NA	CASTSGGAHKQYF	TGTGCCAGCACTTCAGGTGGGGCCCACAAGCAGTACTTC
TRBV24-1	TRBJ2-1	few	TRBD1	CATSRQGSSYNEQFF	TGTGCCACCAGCCGACAGGGTAGCTCCTACAATGAGCAGTTCTTC
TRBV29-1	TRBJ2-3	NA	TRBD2	CSVMFSGGHTDTQYF	TGCAGCGTAATGTTCAGCGGGGGGCACACAGATACGCAGTATTTT
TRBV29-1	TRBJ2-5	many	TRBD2	CSSGTSGGEETQYF	TGCAGCTCCGGGACTAGCGGGGGGGAAGAGACCCAGTACTTC
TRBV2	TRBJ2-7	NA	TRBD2	CASSFTSGGFYEQYF	TGTGCCAGCAGTTTCACTAGCGGGGGGTTCTACGAGCAGTACTTC
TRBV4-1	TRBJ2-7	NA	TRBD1	CASSVSGQGVYKQYF	TGCGCCAGCAGCGTCTCCGGACAGGGGGTCTACAAGCAGTACTTC
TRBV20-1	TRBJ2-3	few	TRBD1	CSASPLDRGGTDTQYF	TGCAGTGCTAGTCCCTTAGACAGGGGGGGGACAGATACGCAGTATTTT
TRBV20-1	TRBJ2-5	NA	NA	CSAREYREGETQYF	TGCAGTGCTAGAGAGTACAGGGAGGGGGAGACCCAGTACTTC
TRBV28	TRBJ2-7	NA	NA	CASSFFGNRAYEQYF	TGTGCCAGCAGTTTCTTTGGCAACAGAGCCTACGAGCAGTACTTC
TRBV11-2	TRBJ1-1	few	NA	CASSLGQSNTEAFF	TGTGCCAGCAGCTTAGGCCAGTCGAACACTGAAGCTTTCTTT
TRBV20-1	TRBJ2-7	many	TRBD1	CSAKRTGGIYEQYF	TGCAGTGCTAAGCGGACAGGGGGCATTTACGAGCAGTACTTC
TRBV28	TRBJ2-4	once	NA	CASSYIVDSQEQYF	TGTGCCAGCAGTTATATTGTCGACAGTCAGGAGCAGTACTTC
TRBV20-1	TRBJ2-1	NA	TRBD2	CSASLVLAAAGNEQFF	TGCAGTGCTAGTTTGGTACTAGCGGCCGCTGGGAATGAGCAGTTCTTC
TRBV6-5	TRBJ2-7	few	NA	CASSYGRGLTYEQYF	TGTGCCAGCAGTTATGGTAGGGGGTTGACCTACGAGCAGTACTTC
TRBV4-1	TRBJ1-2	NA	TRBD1	CASSQGGTVIYGYTF	TGCGCCAGCAGCCAGGGGGGGACAGTCATCTATGGCTACACCTTC
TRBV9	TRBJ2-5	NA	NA	CASSVSGTNQETQYF	TGTGCCAGCAGCGTTTCAGGAACCAACCAAGAGACCCAGTACTTC
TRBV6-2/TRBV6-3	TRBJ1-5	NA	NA	CASSRLLRQPQHF	TGTGCCAGCAGCCGCCTACTCCGGCAGCCCCAGCATTTT
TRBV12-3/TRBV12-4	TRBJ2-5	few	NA	CASSIGHDLETQYF	TGTGCCAGCAGCATAGGACACGACCTAGAGACCCAGTACTTC